This TCR beta chain was recovered during a study of blood T cell repertoires in COVID-19. Germline CDR1 and CDR2: ENHRY and SYGVKD. The CDR3 is made up of 13 amino acids. V was pared by 4 bases and J by 3 bases, with 3 bases of the junction left unmatched. Original processing methods: Estimated nucleated cell counts came from reference gene primer amplification. The repertoire was sequenced with immunoSEQ multiplex PCR; TCRdb's copy has only in-frame clones and lacks some. D and trimming were read from the DNA, whereas the V and J calls and clone size are those reported in that table. Among approximately 300,000 clones, about nine tenths were seen once, and the ten largest hold roughly 10%.

The chain links TRBV10-3 to TRBJ2-7, with 7 bases identical to TRBD1. This receptor was identified in a woman aged 18-29 years who had recovered from COVID-19. The sequenced sample consisted of PBMCs or T cells enriched from blood (not recorded which). The CDR3 reads CAISGDRDYEQYF. CDR3 coding DNA: TGTGCCATCAGTGGAGACAGGGACTACGAGCAGTACTTC.